This T cell receptor beta chain emerged from a study of blood T cell repertoires in COVID-19 (dated by TCRdb to 2018 to 2020). At the level of the whole study: Samples from collaborators originated in the United States, Italy and Spain and spanned both the acute and convalescent phases of COVID-19. The material from the prospective study consisted of cDNA or gDNA derived from T cells, B-cell-depleted T cells, or PBMCs. Subjects who had been exposed to COVID-19, were actively infected with it, or had recovered from it provided the deeply sampled blood TCRbeta repertoires that made up the dataset. The repertoires were released in a freely available public database meant as a resource for research on the immune response to SARS-CoV-2. Samples were obtained from the ongoing ImmuneRACE study (first 160 participants) and from roughly 1,300 subjects provided by 6 global collaborators. Sample metadata almost always included a de-identified subject ID, COVID-19 status, age in years and sex. Where available, HLA class I and class II types were obtained from metadata supplied by the sample provider rather than from assay-based typing.

Enrolling through a virtual design, the prospective study's participants ranged in age from roughly 18 to 95 years and lived across approximately 25 United States geographic areas. In the prospective study, participants were assigned to cohorts based on the clinical history participants reported in a screening survey and a study questionnaire. In the prospective study, whole blood, serum and a nasopharyngeal or oropharyngeal swab were collected from each participant by mobile phlebotomists. Prospective study participants could optionally give additional blood draws and questionnaires over a roughly 2-month period. Before DNA extraction, prospective study blood samples were shipped either frozen or at room temperature. The paper as a whole reports these results and caveats: Clinical and demographic metadata were provided uncurated, with the amount varying by source and participant.

The CDR3 runs 18 residues from the cysteine to the phenylalanine. Just the 54-base CDR3 DNA is kept, in frame starting at base 1. CDR1 and CDR2, looked up from the germline V gene (reference sequence), are SGHNT and YYREEE. Compared with germline, V lacks 4 bases and J lacks 1 base; bases without a gene match: 8. The immunoSEQ Assay, a bias-controlled multiplex PCR, was used to amplify TCRbeta CDR3 regions from genomic DNA. From the authors' description of their analysis: Nucleated cell counts per sample were estimated from amplification of reference gene primers within the assay. Sequence reads were collapsed and filtered to measure the absolute abundance of every unique TCRbeta CDR3 rearrangement. For each sample, productive Simpson clonality was calculated by taking the square root of Simpson's diversity index across productive rearrangements. In its TCRdb copy, this immuneACCESS table keeps in-frame sequences only and misses some clones. Where compared with another copy, unresolved V genes explain less than half of these, and the others have no known cause. That table is the source of V, J and clone size, and D and trimming were worked out from the DNA. The sample table shows roughly 250,000 clones, and about 90% are seen once. The top ten clones comprise around 6% of the sample.

About this clone: Its antigen is still unknown. Base qualities are missing; no much larger clone stands one base away.

Sequenced input: PBMCs or T cells enriched from blood (not recorded which). This clonotype originated in a woman in her 30s with acute COVID-19. The rearranged segments are TRBV5-4 and TRBJ2-6; 10 central bases correspond to TRBD1. Read as DNA, the sequence is TGTGCCAGCAGCCCTGCGGGACAGGGGACATCTGGGGCCAACGTCCTGACTTTC. Its amino acids are CASSPAGQGTSGANVLTF.